This entry lists 7 T cell receptor beta chains sequenced from one sample in a study of OX40 agonist ivuxolimab in advanced cancers. Measured with immunoSEQ multiplex PCR; TCRdb has only the in-frame clones, and not every one. This sample has some 110,000 clones, with just under 95% found just once. Sequences were derived from CD4+ or CD8+ T cells sorted from blood, sampled in a trial of the OX40 agonist ivuxolimab. These receptors were collected from an adult with an advanced solid tumor such as melanoma, head and neck, liver or kidney cancer.

Note on this clone: A read error may produce the germline difference seen at one junction end. The chain combines TRBV11-3 with TRBJ1-2; D is unclear. The CDR3 loop spans 15 amino acids. Germline CDR1 reads SGHNT; CDR2 reads YENEEA. The CDR3, as DNA: TGTGCCAGCAGCTTAGACCCGGACGGACCTACCCCTTTATTCTTC. It yields the protein CASSLDPDGPTPLFF.

The sample holds a few counts of this clone. Other DNA sequences in the same sample also yield this CDR3. J is TRBJ2-3 and V is TRBV29-1; TRBD1 matches 9 bases. After removal of 4 bases from V and 1 base from J, the junction contained 9 bases not matched to a gene. CDR1 SQVTM and CDR2 ANQGSEA come from the germline V gene. There are 16 residues in the CDR3. The CDR3 region is CSVVRGRDRGTDTQYF. Written as DNA, the CDR3 is TGCAGCGTTGTAAGGGGTCGGGACAGGGGCACAGATACGCAGTATTTT.

The chain has TRBV5-5 and TRBJ2-7; possible D gene TRBD1, 6 bases. Germline V lookup: CDR1 SGHKS, CDR2 YYEKEE (reference sequence). Trimming shortened V by 4 bases and J by 2 bases, and 13 bases separated the two germline ends. This CDR3 region has 14 residues. The CDR3 here is CASSLQQGPYEQYF. CDR3 coding DNA: TGTGCCAGCAGCCTGCAACAGGGCCCCTACGAGCAGTACTTC.

CDR3 in amino acids: CASSLLRQGADTQYF. As DNA, the CDR3 is TGCGCCAGCAGCTTATTGAGACAGGGGGCAGATACGCAGTATTTT. V is TRBV5-1 and J is TRBJ2-3; TRBD1 agrees at 9 bases. In germline, CDR1 is SGHRS, CDR2 YFSETQ. The trim removed 2 bases at V and 4 bases at J, leaving 5 bases unmatched. The CDR3 extends over 15 amino acids.

CDR3 in amino acids: CASSVAGSDYGYTF. The CDR3 bases are TGTGCCAGCAGCGTAGCAGGGTCGGACTATGGCTACACCTTC. V usage is TRBV9 and J usage is TRBJ1-2, with D possibly matching TRBD1 (5 bases). With 0 bases removed from V and 3 bases from J, the gap between germline ends came to 9 bases. The CDR3 spans 14 residues. Per germline, CDR1 SGDLS and CDR2 YYNGEE.

CDR3 sequence: CASSTRGRIPSTGELFF. The CDR3 DNA is TGTGCCAGCAGCACAAGAGGGCGGATTCCGAGCACCGGGGAGCTGTTTTTT. J is TRBJ2-2 and V is TRBV9, with a possible D match to TRBD2 (5 bases). The CDR3 has 17 amino acids. Germline V CDR1 and CDR2: SGDLS, YYNGEE. Trimming cost V 4 bases and J 4 bases, with 20 bases left between them.

The rearrangement joins TRBV9 to TRBJ2-3; TRBD2 matches 10 bases. In germline, CDR1 is SGDLS, CDR2 YYNGEE. V trimming: 0 bases; J trimming: 2 bases; junction bases outside the gene matches: 12. This CDR3 is 19 amino acids long. CDR3 protein: CASSVATASGSRTTDTQYF. The CDR3 coding sequence is TGTGCCAGCAGCGTAGCTACGGCTAGCGGGAGTCGGACCACAGATACGCAGTATTTT.